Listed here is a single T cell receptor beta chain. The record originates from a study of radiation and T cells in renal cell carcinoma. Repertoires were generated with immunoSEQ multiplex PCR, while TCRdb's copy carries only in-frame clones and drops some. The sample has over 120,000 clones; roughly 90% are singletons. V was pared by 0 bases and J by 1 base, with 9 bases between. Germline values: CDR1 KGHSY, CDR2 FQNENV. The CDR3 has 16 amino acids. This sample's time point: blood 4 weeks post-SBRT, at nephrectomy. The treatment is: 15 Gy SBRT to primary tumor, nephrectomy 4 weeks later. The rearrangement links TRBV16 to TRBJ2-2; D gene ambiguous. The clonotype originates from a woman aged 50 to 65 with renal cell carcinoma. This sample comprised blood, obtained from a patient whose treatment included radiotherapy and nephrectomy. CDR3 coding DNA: TGTGCCAGCAGCCAATCCCCCAGTGGGAACACCGGGGAGCTGTTTTTT. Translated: CASSQSPSGNTGELFF.